The 8 T cell receptor beta chains listed next were all sequenced from one sample in a study of cytomegalovirus exposure and HLA in healthy donors. The PCR contained 60 Vbeta and 13 Jbeta primers. Generated by immunoSEQ multiplex PCR, the TCRdb table keeps only in-frame clones and is missing some. The table records fewer than 150,000 clones, around 78% of them present only once. The sample taken for sequencing was PBMCs. Receptor source: a woman aged 40 to 50 in good health and CMV-seropositive.

The chain uses TRBV6-5 and TRBJ1-2; 7 bases align to TRBD1. The V gene's germline CDR1 is MNHEY and CDR2 SVGAGI. With 4 bases clipped from V and 2 bases from J, the junction kept 7 bases outside the gene matches. This CDR3 contains 15 residues. Written as DNA, the CDR3 is TGTGCCAGCAGTTTAACCGGGACAGCAAACTATGGCTACACCTTC. Protein product: CASSLTGTANYGYTF.

This chain joins TRBV2 and TRBJ1-5; D ambiguous. This CDR3 contains 15 residues. CDR1 and CDR2 from the germline V gene are SNHLY and FYNNEI. V shed 4 bases and J shed 5 bases, with 15 bases lying between them. The CDR3 region is CASSVIGGRDQPQHF. For the CDR3, the DNA is TGTGCCAGCAGTGTTATAGGAGGGAGGGATCAGCCCCAGCATTTT. Full variable domain (outside the CDR3, taken from reference TRBV2 and TRBJ1-5): EPEVTQTPSHQVTQMGQEVILRCVPISNHLYFYWYRQILGQKVEFLVSFYNNEISEKSEIFDDQFSVERPDGSNFTLKIRSTKLEDSAMYFCASSVIGGRDQPQHFGDGTRLSIL.

The chain uses TRBV6-6 and TRBJ2-1; 9 bases map to TRBD2. The CDR3 runs to 15 residues. Germline V gives CDR1 MNHNY, CDR2 SVGAGI (reference sequence). With V trimmed by 7 bases and J by 10 bases, 14 bases remained unmatched. The CDR3 region is CASNPRGGGRGEQFF. For the CDR3, the DNA is TGTGCCAGCAACCCTCGGGGTGGCGGGAGGGGCGAGCAGTTCTTC.

The chain has TRBV5-1 and TRBJ2-1; 11 bases fit TRBD2. V dropped 0 bases and J dropped 5; count of bases not matched to a gene: 13. This CDR3 has 19 amino acids. Germline assignment: CDR1 SGHRS and CDR2 YFSETQ. In DNA form, the CDR3 reads TGCGCCAGCAGCTTGGCTCTGACTAGCGGGACCTCAGGGGACAATGAGCAGTTCTTC. Amino acid sequence: CASSLALTSGTSGDNEQFF.

This sequence joins TRBV9 and TRBJ1-1; TRBD1 matches 9 bases. The CDR3 has 15 residues. The junction had 6 bases not matched to a gene; V was cut back by 1 base and J by 5 bases. Germline V lookup: CDR1 SGDLS, CDR2 YYNGEE. The DNA of the CDR3 is TGTGCCAGCAGCGTAACAGGGGGCGCGGGTACTGAAGCTTTCTTT. Protein sequence: CASSVTGGAGTEAFF.

The chain employs TRBV30 and TRBJ1-5; D remains ambiguous. The V and J ends lost 3 bases and 2 bases respectively, with 14 bases between them. The CDR3 runs to 15 residues. CDR1 GTSNPN and CDR2 SVGIG come from the germline V gene (reference sequence). CDR3 nucleotides: TGTGCCTGGAGAAAGGGTGGAGGGCGCAATCAGCCCCAGCATTTT. Its translation: CAWRKGGGRNQPQHF.

This rearrangement joins TRBV27 to TRBJ2-2; D is possibly TRBD1 (6 bases). V was shortened by 5 bases and J by 6 bases, with 10 bases between the two germline ends. Germline CDR1 and CDR2: MNHEY and SMNVEV (reference sequence). This CDR3 has 13 residues. The CDR3: CASSPGQSGELFF. CDR3 nucleotide sequence: TGTGCCAGCAGTCCCGGACAGTCCGGGGAGCTGTTTTTT.

The chain has TRBV7-6 and TRBJ2-6; D unresolved. Trimming pared 5 bases from V and 2 bases from J, leaving 16 bases between. CDR3 length equals 17 residues. Germline CDR1 reads SGHVS; CDR2 reads FNYEAQ. The CDR3 sequence: CASSPVPGSPGANVLTF. DNA for the CDR3: TGTGCCAGCAGCCCTGTTCCGGGTTCCCCTGGGGCCAACGTCCTGACTTTC. Using reference TRBV7-6 and TRBJ2-6 for the parts outside the CDR3, the full variable domain is GAGVSQSPRYKVTKRGQDVALRCDPISGHVSLYWYRQALGQGPEFLTYFNYEAQQDKSGLPNDRFSAERPEGSISTLTIQRTEQRDSAMYRCASSPVPGSPGANVLTFGAGSRLTVL.